These 20 T cell receptor beta chains came from one sample sequenced in a study of cytomegalovirus exposure and HLA in healthy donors. This table comes from immunoSEQ multiplex PCR, and its TCRdb copy is limited to in-frame clones, with some not included. The sample yields 120,000 or so clones, about 90% seen once. Sequenced input: PBMCs. The source is a woman in her late teens or twenties in good health and CMV-seronegative.

The CDR3 DNA reads TGTGCCAGCGGCACTTGGGGACAGGCTGGTGATCAGCCCCAGCATTTT. This sequence encodes CASGTWGQAGDQPQHF. This chain links TRBV28 with TRBJ1-5, with 8 positions matching TRBD1. V was clipped by 8 bases and J by 5 bases; unmatched bases: 14. The CDR3 has 16 residues. The germline V gene encodes CDR1 MDHEN and CDR2 SYDVKM.

J is TRBJ2-1 and V is TRBV28, with TRBD1 as a possible D gene (6 bases). V lost 3 bases, J lost 4 bases, and 16 bases lay in between. Germline assignment: CDR1 MDHEN and CDR2 SYDVKM. This CDR3 region has 16 residues. The CDR3, as DNA: TGTGCCAGCAGTTTTTTACACAGGGTTGCTTACAATGAGCAGTTCTTC. It yields the protein CASSFLHRVAYNEQFF.

This chain uses TRBV18 with TRBJ2-7; 7 nucleotides agree with TRBD1. Trimming took 3 bases from V and 1 from J; bases not matched to a gene: 9. Germline lookup yields CDR1 KGHSH and CDR2 LQKENI. The CDR3 totals 16 residues. The CDR3 region is CASSPGMGQLSYEQYF. For the CDR3, the DNA is TGTGCCAGCTCACCGGGGATGGGACAGTTATCCTACGAGCAGTACTTC. The full variable domain, rest sourced from reference TRBV18 and TRBJ2-7, is NAGVMQNPRHLVRRRGQEARLRCSPMKGHSHVYWYRQLPEEGLKFMVYLQKENIIDESGMPKERFSAEFPKEGPSILRIQQVVRGDSAAYFCASSPGMGQLSYEQYFGPGTRLTVT.

In its sample, this clone was seen once. The rearrangement joins TRBV7-8 to TRBJ1-5; TRBD1 matches at 7 bases. Trimming removed 5 bases from V and 1 base from J; junction bases left unmatched: 8. The CDR3 loop spans 16 amino acids. CDR1 is SGHVS and CDR2 is FQNEAQ in the germline V gene. The CDR3 DNA reads as TGTGCCAGCAGCCTCGACAGGGTAGGAAGCAATCAGCCCCAGCATTTT. Its translation is CASSLDRVGSNQPQHF.

In nucleotides, the CDR3 is TGTGCCAGCAGCTTCGTGGGGGCCTCCTACGAGCAGTACTTC. This encodes CASSFVGASYEQYF. This chain joins TRBV11-2 and TRBJ2-7; D possibly corresponds to TRBD1 (6 bases). The CDR3 length is 14 residues. Deletions cut 3 bases from V and 0 bases from J, with 9 bases between. Germline V gives CDR1 SGHAT, CDR2 FQNNGV. Using reference TRBV11-2 and TRBJ2-7 for the parts outside the CDR3, the full variable domain is EAGVAQSPRYKIIEKRQSVAFWCNPISGHATLYWYQQILGQGPKLLIQFQNNGVVDDSQLPKDRFSAERLKGVDSTLKIQPAKLEDSAVYLCASSFVGASYEQYFGPGTRLTVT.

The chain employs TRBV6-5 and TRBJ1-2, with TRBD1 identical over 11 bases. V trimming: 5 bases; J trimming: 3 bases; junction bases outside the gene matches: 2. The germline V gene encodes CDR1 MNHEY and CDR2 SVGAGI. CDR3 size: 14 residues. The CDR3 reads CASSGQGAHYGYTF. Written as DNA, the CDR3 is TGTGCCAGCAGTGGACAGGGGGCCCACTATGGCTACACCTTC.

The rearrangement links TRBV5-1 to TRBJ2-3, with TRBD2 identical over 7 bases. The J segment lost 2 bases and the V segment lost 6 bases, leaving 6 bases of the junction unmatched. The CDR3 runs 14 residues. Germline CDR1 reads SGHRS; CDR2 reads YFSETQ. Here the CDR3 DNA reads TGCGCCAGCACTTCGGGAGGCCCCACAGATACGCAGTATTTT. Translation gives CASTSGGPTDTQYF.

This chain connects TRBV15 to TRBJ2-5; TRBD2 agrees at 9 bases. V shed 1 base and J 5 bases; nucleotides not matched to a gene: 5. The CDR3 has 15 residues. From germline, CDR1 is LNHNV and CDR2 YYDKDF (reference sequence). Written as DNA, the CDR3 is TGTGCCACCAGCAGAGGGACTAGCGTGGCGGAGACCCAGTACTTC. This gives the protein CATSRGTSVAETQYF.

The chain combines TRBV2 with TRBJ2-5; the match to TRBD2 covers 7 bases. CDR1 is SNHLY, CDR2 FYNNEI, per germline. With V trimmed by 1 base and J by 5 bases, 10 bases remained unmatched. The CDR3 runs 16 residues. As DNA, the CDR3 is TGTGCCAGCAGTGAAGGTCGGGGAGGGGCGTGGGAGACCCAGTACTTC. It yields the protein CASSEGRGGAWETQYF.

The V and J genes are TRBV7-8 and TRBJ2-3; 13 nucleotides align to TRBD2. CDR1 and CDR2 from the germline V gene are SGHVS and FQNEAQ. V dropped 3 bases and J dropped 7; count of bases not matched to a gene: 13. This CDR3 has 18 amino acids. The CDR3 here is CASSLTGTSGTYKNTQYF. In DNA, the CDR3 is TGTGCCAGCAGCTTGACCGGGACTAGCGGGACCTATAAGAATACGCAGTATTTT.

The CDR3 nucleotides read TGCAGTGCGGGCAGGGGCAATGAGCAGTTCTTC. This translates into CSAGRGNEQFF. The rearrangement uses TRBV20-1 and TRBJ2-1; D might be TRBD1 (6 bases). Germline V gives CDR1 DFQATT, CDR2 SNEGSKA (reference sequence). Trimming removed 6 bases from V and 6 bases from J, with 9 bases in between. This CDR3 has 11 amino acids.

This chain connects TRBV6-5 to TRBJ1-6; possible D gene TRBD1, 5 bases. The CDR3 is made up of 13 amino acids. The germline V and J ends were trimmed by 8 bases and 3 bases, with 8 bases remaining between them. Per the germline V gene, CDR1 is MNHEY and CDR2 is SVGAGI. The CDR3 coding sequence is TGTGCCAGCTCCGGGGGCTATAATTCACCCCTCCACTTT. Protein product: CASSGGYNSPLHF.

The chain uses TRBV27 and TRBJ1-2, with TRBD1 matching over 9 bases. Per the germline V gene, CDR1 is MNHEY and CDR2 is SMNVEV (reference sequence). This CDR3 is 13 amino acids long. V lost 5 bases and J lost 5; bases outside the gene matches: 3. Here the CDR3 DNA reads TGTGCCAGCAGTCAAGGACAGGGGTATGGCTACACCTTC. Protein sequence: CASSQGQGYGYTF.

This clone was counted a few times. The sample contains more than one DNA sequence encoding this CDR3. The CDR3 is CASSLSGSSYEQYF. CDR3 DNA sequence: TGCGCCAGCAGCTTAAGCGGGAGCTCCTACGAGCAGTACTTC. The V gene is TRBV5-1, the J gene TRBJ2-7, with TRBD2 matching over 8 bases. Germline lookup yields CDR1 SGHRS and CDR2 YFSETQ. This CDR3 comprises 14 residues. V was pared by 2 bases and J by 0 bases, with 1 base of the junction left unmatched.

The rearrangement joins TRBV6-6 to TRBJ1-2; 11 bases fit TRBD1. After removal of 4 bases from V and 6 bases from J, the junction contained 4 bases not matched to a gene. Germline-derived CDR1 and CDR2 are MNHNY and SVGAGI (reference sequence). The CDR3 spans 14 residues. The CDR3 is CASSWTGGANGYTF. The CDR3 DNA sequence: TGTGCCAGCAGTTGGACAGGGGGCGCCAATGGCTACACCTTC.

V is TRBV7-3 and J is TRBJ1-2, with a weak D call TRBD1 (5 bases). The CDR3 contains 13 residues. CDR1 and CDR2 (germline): SGHTA, FQGTGA. With 5 bases removed from V and 4 bases from J, the gap between germline ends came to 11 bases. CDR3 amino acids: CASSQDNGYGYTF. The CDR3 DNA is TGTGCCAGCAGCCAGGACAATGGCTATGGCTACACCTTC.

As for this clone: The germline gene is not matched at one end of the junction; a read error may be the cause. The chain joins TRBV5-8 to TRBJ2-5; 8 bases match TRBD2. This CDR3 is built from 15 residues. Germline CDR1 and CDR2: SGHTS and YDEGEE. In DNA form, the CDR3 reads TGTGCCAGCACCTTGGGCGGGAGGCACCGGGAGACCCAGTACTTC. It specifies CASTLGGRHRETQYF.

The gene calls are TRBV18 and TRBJ1-2, with D unresolved. The CDR3 length is 14 residues. Trimming took off 3 bases at V and 1 base at J, with 9 bases between the two ends. Germline V gene lookup returns CDR1 KGHSH and CDR2 LQKENI. The CDR3 DNA reads as TGTGCCAGCTCACCTGAGACAAGTAACTATGGCTACACCTTC. As protein: CASSPETSNYGYTF.

This chain connects TRBV5-1 to TRBJ1-2, with D possibly matching TRBD1 (5 bases). The V end lost 4 bases, the J end lost 7 bases, and 20 bases lay between the germline ends. This CDR3 is built from 15 residues. From germline, CDR1 is SGHRS and CDR2 YFSETQ. In DNA form, the CDR3 reads TGCGCCAGCAGCGAACAACAGGTGGAGGGTTTTGGCTACACCTTC. Residues: CASSEQQVEGFGYTF. Full variable domain (rest looked up from reference TRBV5-1 and TRBJ1-2): KAGVTQTPRYLIKTRGQQVTLSCSPISGHRSVSWYQQTPGQGLQFLFEYFSETQRNKGNFPGRFSGRQFSNSRSEMNVSTLELGDSALYLCASSEQQVEGFGYTFGSGTRLTVV.

The rearrangement joins TRBV6-1 to TRBJ1-4; tentatively, D is TRBD1 (6 bases). With 3 bases removed from V and 8 bases from J, the gap between germline ends came to 22 bases. This CDR3 has 17 amino acids. Germline lookup yields CDR1 MNHNS and CDR2 SASEGT. DNA of the CDR3: TGTGCCAGCAGTGACCGTAGACAGGTTTCCGTGAAGGAAAAACTGTTTTTT. Translation gives CASSDRRQVSVKEKLFF.